This T cell receptor (beta chain) was captured in a study of T cells in Graves' hyperthyroidism and ophthalmopathy. TCR beta CDR3 regions were amplified from RNA transcripts. With the HTBI primer set, the TCR CDR3 went through a first round of RT-PCR. TCRdb reprocessed the multiplex PCR reads via MiXCR and lists one record per CDR3 protein. The data hold nearly 600,000 distinct CDR3 sequences, with approximately 15% observed a single time. With duration under 3 months, ophthalmopathy was active: Clinical Activity Score at least 3, NOSPECS at least 4. Fresh peripheral blood, around 10 ml of it, supplied the PBMCs. In this sample, this clonotype turned up many times. The target antigen is unknown. Study-wide results and limits: Ophthalmopathy was told apart from stable hyperthyroidism by a 13 V-J model.

The germline gives CDR1 DFQATT, CDR2 SNEGSKA (reference sequence). The V end lost 1 base, the J end lost 2 bases, and 6 bases lay between the germline ends. The CDR3 has 13 residues. The TCR sequence derives from a woman younger than 30 with Graves' ophthalmopathy. Sequencing was done on a sample of blood. This rearrangement joins TRBV20-1 to TRBJ2-1; unclear D gene. CDR3 sequence reads: CSARGLPYNEQFF. The CDR3 region has the DNA TGCAGTGCTAGAGGGTTGCCCTACAATGAGCAGTTCTTC.